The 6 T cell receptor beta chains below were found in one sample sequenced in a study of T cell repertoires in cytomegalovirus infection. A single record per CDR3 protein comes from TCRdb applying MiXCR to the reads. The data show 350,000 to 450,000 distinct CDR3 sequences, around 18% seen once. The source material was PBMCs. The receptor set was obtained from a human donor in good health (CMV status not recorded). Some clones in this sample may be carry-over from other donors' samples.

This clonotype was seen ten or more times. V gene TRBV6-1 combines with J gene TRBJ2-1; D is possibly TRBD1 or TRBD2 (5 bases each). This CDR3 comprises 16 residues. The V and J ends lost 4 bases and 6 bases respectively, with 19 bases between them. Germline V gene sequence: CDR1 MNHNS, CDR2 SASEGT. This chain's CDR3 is CASSALRGAIPNEQFF. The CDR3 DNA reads TGTGCCAGCAGTGCCCTCCGAGGGGCGATTCCCAATGAGCAGTTCTTC.

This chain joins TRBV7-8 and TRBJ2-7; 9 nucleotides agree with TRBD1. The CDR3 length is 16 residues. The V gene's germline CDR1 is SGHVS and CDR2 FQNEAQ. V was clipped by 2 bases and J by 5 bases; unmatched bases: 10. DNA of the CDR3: TGTGCCAGCAGCTTAAGCAGGACAGGGGAGGTCAACGAGCAGTACTTC. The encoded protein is CASSLSRTGEVNEQYF.

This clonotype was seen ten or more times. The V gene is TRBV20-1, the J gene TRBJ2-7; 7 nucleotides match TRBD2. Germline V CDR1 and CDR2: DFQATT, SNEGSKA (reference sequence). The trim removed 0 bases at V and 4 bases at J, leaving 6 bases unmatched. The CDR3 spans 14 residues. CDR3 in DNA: TGCAGTGCTAGAGATCCACGGGGAGGGTACGAGCAGTACTTC. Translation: CSARDPRGGYEQYF.

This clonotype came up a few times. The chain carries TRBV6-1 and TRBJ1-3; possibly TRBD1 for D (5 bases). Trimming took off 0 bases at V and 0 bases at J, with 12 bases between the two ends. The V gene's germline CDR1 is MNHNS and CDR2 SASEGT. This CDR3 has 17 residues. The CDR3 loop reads CASSEAAGISSGNTIYF. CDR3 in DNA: TGTGCCAGCAGTGAAGCCGCAGGGATTAGCTCTGGAAACACCATATATTTT.

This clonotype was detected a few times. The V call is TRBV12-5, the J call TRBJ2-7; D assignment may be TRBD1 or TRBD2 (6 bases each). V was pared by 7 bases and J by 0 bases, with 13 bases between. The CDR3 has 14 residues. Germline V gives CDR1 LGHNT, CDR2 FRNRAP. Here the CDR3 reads CASARGGLSYEQYF. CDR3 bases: TGTGCTAGTGCCAGAGGGGGGCTCTCCTACGAGCAGTACTTC.

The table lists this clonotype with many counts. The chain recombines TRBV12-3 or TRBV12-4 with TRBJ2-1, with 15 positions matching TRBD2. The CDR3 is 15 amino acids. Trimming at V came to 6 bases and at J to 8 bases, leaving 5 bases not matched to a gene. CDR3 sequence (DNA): TGTGCCAGCAGGGTAGGACTAGCGGGAGGGCATGAGCAGTTCTTC. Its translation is CASRVGLAGGHEQFF.